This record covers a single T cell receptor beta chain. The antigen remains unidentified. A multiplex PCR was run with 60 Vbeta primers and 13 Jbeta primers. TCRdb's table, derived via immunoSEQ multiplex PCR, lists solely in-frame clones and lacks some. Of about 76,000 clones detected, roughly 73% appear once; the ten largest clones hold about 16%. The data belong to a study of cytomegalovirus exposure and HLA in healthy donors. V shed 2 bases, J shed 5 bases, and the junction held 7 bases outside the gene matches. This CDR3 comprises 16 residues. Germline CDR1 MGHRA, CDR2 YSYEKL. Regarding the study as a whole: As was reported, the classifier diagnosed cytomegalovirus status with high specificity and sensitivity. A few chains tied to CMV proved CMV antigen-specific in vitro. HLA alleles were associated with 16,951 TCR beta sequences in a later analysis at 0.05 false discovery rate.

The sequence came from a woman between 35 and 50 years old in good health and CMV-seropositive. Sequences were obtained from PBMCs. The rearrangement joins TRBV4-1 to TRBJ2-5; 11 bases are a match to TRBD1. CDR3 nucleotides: TGCGCCAGCAGCCAAATCGGGACAGGGGGAGAGGAGACCCAGTACTTC. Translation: CASSQIGTGGEETQYF.